This T cell receptor (beta chain) emerged from a study of blood T cells in healthy people across ages. The authors ran a second PCR of about 7 to 11 cycles using a sample-barcoded 5' primer and a J-beta primer mix. TCRdb ran MiXCR on the 5' RACE reads and lists one entry per CDR3 protein. The table lists approximately 1,700,000 distinct CDR3 sequences, roughly two fifths of them singletons. The CDR3 totals 15 residues. The V end lost 5 bases, the J end lost 0 bases, and 12 bases lay between the germline ends. This sequence originates from a human donor in good health. This chain connects TRBV12-3 or TRBV12-4 to TRBJ2-3, with unresolved D. The sequenced sample was blood. The CDR3 nucleotides read TGTGCCAGCAGTCCGGACGTCTTTAGCACAGATACGCAGTATTTT. Translating it yields CASSPDVFSTDTQYF.